These 22 T cell receptor beta chains were all obtained from the same sample, sequenced in a study of cytomegalovirus exposure and HLA in healthy donors. Primers: 60 Vbeta forward and 13 Jbeta reverse. Profiled with immunoSEQ multiplex PCR; TCRdb holds only in-frame clones, not every one. The table lists approximately 110,000 clones. Sequenced input: PBMCs. The receptors were gathered from a man aged 18 to 29 in good health and CMV-seronegative.

The rearrangement joins TRBV27 to TRBJ2-5, with D possibly matching TRBD2 (6 bases). Trimming left V 3 bases short and J 0 bases short, with 11 bases between. Per germline, CDR1 MNHEY and CDR2 SMNVEV (reference sequence). The CDR3 sequence is 15 residues long. DNA of the CDR3: TGTGCCAGCAGTTTTCGGGGGAACTACCAAGAGACCCAGTACTTC. It translates to CASSFRGNYQETQYF.

This rearrangement joins TRBV19 to TRBJ1-2; D is ambiguous. V was cut by 2 bases and J by 3 bases, with 13 bases left in between. This CDR3 has 15 residues. Germline V gene lookup returns CDR1 LNHDA and CDR2 SQIVND (reference sequence). CDR3 DNA: TGTGCCAGTAGTATACAGGTTCAGTCGGACTATGGCTACACCTTC. Amino acid sequence: CASSIQVQSDYGYTF.

The chain uses TRBV4-1 and TRBJ2-3; TRBD2 matches 7 bases. Germline assignment: CDR1 MGHRA and CDR2 YSYEKL. This CDR3 is 14 amino acids long. Losses at the gene ends were 3 bases for V and 4 bases for J; bases not matched to a gene: 4. Written as DNA, the CDR3 is TGCGCCAGCAGCCAGACTAGCACAGCAGATACGCAGTATTTT. This sequence encodes CASSQTSTADTQYF.

The V call is TRBV6-5, the J call TRBJ2-1; no reliable D call. This CDR3 has 13 amino acids. V was clipped by 4 bases and J by 4 bases, with 8 bases between them. Germline V CDR1 and CDR2: MNHEY, SVGAGI. CDR3 coding DNA: TGTGCCAGCAGTTGGGCCCAATACAATGAGCAGTTCTTC. It encodes CASSWAQYNEQFF.

This chain connects TRBV9 to TRBJ2-7; 9 bases fit TRBD2. The CDR3 totals 14 residues. V lost 2 bases and J lost 6; bases outside the gene matches: 6. Germline CDR1 SGDLS, CDR2 YYNGEE. The CDR3 region is CASSVAGGISEQYF. DNA for the CDR3: TGTGCCAGCAGCGTGGCGGGAGGGATCTCCGAGCAGTACTTC.

The CDR3 nucleotides are TGTGCCAGTAGTTCAAATGTGAACACTGAAGCTTTCTTT. Protein sequence: CASSSNVNTEAFF. This chain joins TRBV19 and TRBJ1-1; the D is unclear. The V end was cut by 5 bases, the J end by 0 bases, with 7 bases between. CDR1 and CDR2 from the germline V gene are LNHDA and SQIVND (reference sequence). The CDR3 loop spans 13 amino acids.

The rearrangement uses TRBV11-3 and TRBJ2-7, with 13 positions matching TRBD2. The germline V gene has CDR1 SGHNT and CDR2 YENEEA. The junction had 7 bases not matched to a gene; V was cut back by 5 bases and J by 6 bases. The CDR3 spans 15 residues. The CDR3 DNA sequence: TGTGCCAGCAGCGCAGGGACTAGCGGGGTAGTCGAGCAGTACTTC. Encoded protein: CASSAGTSGVVEQYF.

The chain couples TRBV9 to TRBJ2-3, with TRBD2 identical over 7 bases. The V gene's germline CDR1 is SGDLS and CDR2 YYNGEE. The V gene end was trimmed by 5 bases and the J gene end by 1 base; junction bases not matched to a gene: 7. The CDR3 loop spans 15 amino acids. DNA of the CDR3: TGTGCCAGCAGGGCGACTAGCTCAGGCACAGATACGCAGTATTTT. Protein product: CASRATSSGTDTQYF.

The J gene is TRBJ1-1, the V gene TRBV11-2, with D possibly being TRBD1 (5 bases). Trimming left V 5 bases short and J 5 bases short, with 21 bases between. The germline V gene encodes CDR1 SGHAT and CDR2 FQNNGV. This CDR3 has 16 amino acids. The CDR3 DNA is TGTGCCAGCAGCCCAGGGAGGGGACCCATGGAAACTGAAGCTTTCTTT. Protein sequence: CASSPGRGPMETEAFF.

The chain links TRBV5-6 to TRBJ1-5; D unresolved. CDR3 length: 14 amino acids. CDR1 is SGHDT and CDR2 is YYEEEE in the germline V gene. V lost 0 bases and J 1 base, leaving 5 bases between the germline ends. CDR3 coding DNA: TGTGCCAGCAGCTTGGGGCCGAGCAATCAGCCCCAGCATTTT. Amino acids: CASSLGPSNQPQHF.

The genes are TRBV28 and TRBJ1-2; D call uncertain. This CDR3 comprises 15 residues. Germline values: CDR1 MDHEN, CDR2 SYDVKM. CDR3 nucleotides: TGTGTAACGATGATGGTAAGGTCCCCACTAGATGGCTACACCTTC. Encoded protein: CVTMMVRSPLDGYTF.

This chain uses TRBV7-3 with TRBJ1-1; 11 bases match TRBD1. This CDR3 is built from 14 residues. The germline V gene has CDR1 SGHTA and CDR2 FQGTGA. Trimming at V came to 5 bases and at J to 7 bases, leaving 6 bases not matched to a gene. In nucleotides, the CDR3 is TGTGCCAGCAGCCCCGGACAGGGGGCGAATGAAGCTTTCTTT. Protein: CASSPGQGANEAFF.

The chain is built from TRBV7-8 and TRBJ2-7, with 11 positions matching TRBD2. In germline, CDR1 is SGHVS, CDR2 FQNEAQ. The CDR3 consists of 17 residues. V shed 5 bases and J 6 bases; nucleotides not matched to a gene: 15. The CDR3 here is CASSLVVIAGGPGEQYF. Written as DNA, the CDR3 is TGTGCCAGCAGCCTTGTTGTGATAGCGGGAGGGCCAGGCGAGCAGTACTTC.

CDR3 nucleotides: TGTGCCAGCAGCTTACTTAGCACCTACGAGCAGTACTTC. Translated: CASSLLSTYEQYF. The chain uses TRBV6-5 and TRBJ2-7; D is undetermined. The CDR3 spans 13 residues. V was cut by 6 bases and J by 2 bases, with 11 bases left in between. The germline V gene encodes CDR1 MNHEY and CDR2 SVGAGI.

This CDR3 reads CASSEARCTF. The CDR3 DNA is TGTGCCAGCAGTGAAGCCAGATGCACCTTC. The chain combines TRBV2 with TRBJ1-2; D unresolved. Germline V gene sequence: CDR1 SNHLY, CDR2 FYNNEI. Trimming took 0 bases from V and 13 from J, leaving 6 bases between them. The CDR3 is 10 residues long.

The chain combines TRBV5-8 with TRBJ2-1, with TRBD2 matching over 13 bases. Germline V gene lookup returns CDR1 SGHTS and CDR2 YDEGEE. This CDR3 spans 18 amino acids. V was pared by 0 bases and J by 4 bases, with 7 bases of the junction left unmatched. As DNA, the CDR3 is TGTGCCAGCAGCTTGGCGAGAACTAGCGGGGGGGGGTACAATGAGCAGTTCTTC. Translating gives CASSLARTSGGGYNEQFF.

The chain has TRBV9 and TRBJ1-2; D is possibly TRBD1 (6 bases). CDR1 SGDLS and CDR2 YYNGEE come from the germline V gene. V shed 3 bases and J shed 4 bases, with 16 bases lying between them. This CDR3 has 15 amino acids. The CDR3 DNA follows: TGTGCCAGCAGCGGTGACCCCACAGGGTCCTATGGCTACACCTTC. It codes for CASSGDPTGSYGYTF.

V usage is TRBV13 and J usage is TRBJ2-3; possible D gene TRBD2, 6 bases. CDR3 size: 16 residues. Germline values: CDR1 PRHDT, CDR2 FYEKMQ (reference sequence). V shed 2 bases and J shed 5 bases, with 17 bases lying between them. As DNA, the CDR3 is TGTGCCAGCAGCTTACATCTTGGGGGGAACATAGATACGCAGTATTTT. It yields the protein CASSLHLGGNIDTQYF.

The V gene is TRBV27, the J gene TRBJ2-5; 7 bases map to TRBD2. This CDR3 comprises 15 residues. Germline CDR1 MNHEY, CDR2 SMNVEV (reference sequence). The trim removed 3 bases at V and 5 bases at J, leaving 9 bases unmatched. As DNA, the CDR3 is TGTGCCAGCAGTTTCCTGGCGGGAGAGGGGGAGACCCAGTACTTC. Protein: CASSFLAGEGETQYF.

The V call is TRBV6-1, the J call TRBJ2-5; D is possibly TRBD1 (5 bases). The V and J ends lost 1 base and 6 bases respectively, with 9 bases between them. CDR3 size: 13 residues. Germline lookup yields CDR1 MNHNS and CDR2 SASEGT. Here the CDR3 reads CASSEEGWKTQYF. The CDR3, as DNA: TGTGCCAGCAGTGAAGAGGGGTGGAAGACCCAGTACTTC.

The CDR3 sequence: CASSLERNSPLHF. The CDR3 DNA reads as TGTGCCAGCAGCTTAGAACGGAATTCACCCCTCCACTTT. The rearrangement joins TRBV7-2 to TRBJ1-6; D uncertain. V was cut by 1 base and J by 7 bases, with 5 bases left in between. The V gene's germline CDR1 is SGHTA and CDR2 FQGNSA. The CDR3 loop spans 13 amino acids.

V and J are TRBV5-6 and TRBJ2-1; 7 bases map to TRBD1. The CDR3 is 16 amino acids. After removal of 2 bases from V and 1 base from J, the junction contained 6 bases not matched to a gene. Germline V gene data show CDR1 as SGHDT and CDR2 as YYEEEE. For the CDR3, the DNA is TGTGCCAGCAGCTTACCTCAGGGGGTTTCCTACAATGAGCAGTTCTTC. It yields the protein CASSLPQGVSYNEQFF. Combining the CDR3 with reference TRBV5-6 and TRBJ2-1 gives the whole variable domain DAGVTQSPTHLIKTRGQQVTLRCSPKSGHDTVSWYQQALGQGPQFIFQYYEEEERQRGNFPDRFSGHQFPNYSSELNVNALLLGDSALYLCASSLPQGVSYNEQFFGPGTRLTVL.